These T cell receptor beta chains were read from a single sample in a study of blood T cells in healthy people across ages. Using its own MiXCR run on the 5' RACE reads, TCRdb lists one record per CDR3 protein. Among more than 1.4 million distinct CDR3 sequences listed, approximately 42% were seen once. Specimen: blood. The receptors derive from a woman younger than 35 in good health. CDR3s include the opening cysteine and the closing phenylalanine or tryptophan. A D gene is named only where the DNA matches it firmly. The size field is filled for only some rows; it gives once, few, many or a size class.

clone size,J gene,V gene,D gene,CDR3 DNA,CDR3 protein
few,TRBJ2-5,TRBV7-2,.,TGTGCCAGCAGCGTAGGGGGGCGAAAGACCCAGTACTTC,CASSVGGRKTQYF
.,TRBJ2-3,TRBV3-1,.,TGTGCCAGCAGCCAAGATCCTGGGACAAGCGCGGATACGCAGTATTTT,CASSQDPGTSADTQYF
.,TRBJ2-6,TRBV5-6,.,TGTGCCAGCTGGGGGGCCAACGTCCTGACTTTC,CASWGANVLTF
.,TRBJ1-2,TRBV27,TRBD1,TGTGCCAGCAGGTTATACAGGGGGCAGGGAGGCTACACCTTC,CASRLYRGQGGYTF
.,TRBJ2-5,TRBV14,TRBD2,TGTGCCAGCAGCCAAGGCGGGAGGGCCTTGGAGACCCAGTACTTC,CASSQGGRALETQYF
.,TRBJ2-3,TRBV30,.,TGTGCCTGGAGTGTAAACCCCGGGCCAAGGACAGATACGCAGTATTTT,CAWSVNPGPRTDTQYF
few,TRBJ1-4,TRBV7-9,.,TGTGCCAGCAGCCCCGAGGGCCAGGGTCGAGAAAAACTGTTTTTT,CASSPEGQGREKLFF
few,TRBJ1-2,TRBV25-1,.,TGTGCCAGCAGCTTGGGGGAAACATATCGCTACACCTTC,CASSLGETYRYTF
.,TRBJ2-7,TRBV6-5,.,TGTGCCAGCAGTTCATCAGCGGTTAGCTCCTACGAGCAGTACTTC,CASSSSAVSSYEQYF
.,TRBJ1-2,TRBV7-2,.,TGTGCCAGCAGCTTGGCCTACAGGGAAACCTACTATGGCTACACCTTC,CASSLAYRETYYGYTF
.,TRBJ2-1,TRBV29-1,.,TGCAGCGTTGAGTACCCCCTGGACTACAATGAGCAGTTCTTC,CSVEYPLDYNEQFF
.,TRBJ2-7,TRBV27,.,TGTGCCAGCAGTTCGGGCGGGCCGAGCTCCTACGAGCAGTACTTC,CASSSGGPSSYEQYF
few,TRBJ2-3,TRBV10-3,.,TGTGCCATCGAGGAGGGCCCAGATACGCAGTATTTT,CAIEEGPDTQYF
.,TRBJ1-5,TRBV5-6,.,TGTGCCAGCAGCTCGTATAGAGGCCTTAATCAGCCCCAGCATTTT,CASSSYRGLNQPQHF
few,TRBJ2-7,TRBV10-3,TRBD1,TGTGCCATCGGAGGACAGGGAAAGGACGAGCAGTACTTC,CAIGGQGKDEQYF
few,TRBJ2-1,TRBV29-1,.,TGCAGCGTTGAACCGGCCACTTACAATGAGCAGTTCTTC,CSVEPATYNEQFF
many,TRBJ1-2,TRBV27,.,TGTGCCAGCAGTTTTGGGCCTAACTATGGCTACACCTTC,CASSFGPNYGYTF
many,TRBJ2-7,TRBV7-9,.,TGTGCCAGCAGCTTAGTTGGAGGATTAGGCTACGAGCAGTACTTC,CASSLVGGLGYEQYF